Included here is one TCR beta chain sequence, with context. Its specificity is not known. The record originates from a study of shared clonotypes between healthy human individuals. Whole-study results and caveats: It was only blood that was sampled, and tissue repertoires likely differ.

Sorted-subset replicate PCRs used about 190 ng of genomic DNA. This amount corresponded to tens of thousands of T cell genomes. Some clones are missing from TCRdb's copy, which holds only in-frame ones; the method was immunoSEQ multiplex PCR. The data hold millions of clones, with 95% observed a single time. Trimming cost V 4 bases and J 9 bases; bases outside gene matches: 11. This CDR3 contains 15 residues. Germline CDR1 SGHRS, CDR2 YFSETQ. The V and J genes are TRBV5-1 and TRBJ2-1; 9 nucleotides line up with TRBD1. Sequencing was performed on naive CD4+ T cells sorted from blood. The subset was: CD45RA+ positively selected. This receptor was taken from a man aged 18 to 30 in good health. The CDR3 sequence: CASSPGTGRVGEQFF. The CDR3, as DNA: TGCGCCAGCAGCCCCGGGACAGGGAGGGTAGGTGAGCAGTTCTTC.